Below are 15 T cell receptor beta chains sequenced from a single sample in a study of blood T cell repertoires in COVID-19. The data were produced by immunoSEQ multiplex PCR, yet TCRdb's version contains in-frame clones alone and is incomplete. The table includes about 170,000 clones, more than 70% detected once. The sequenced sample consisted of peripheral blood. The receptors were gathered from a woman in her seventies who had recovered from COVID-19.

This clone was counted a single time. The chain has TRBV5-1 and TRBJ2-1; a weak D match, TRBD2 (5 bases). The V end was cut by 1 base, the J end by 8 bases, with 16 bases between. This CDR3 region has 15 residues. Germline values: CDR1 SGHRS, CDR2 YFSETQ. Here the CDR3 DNA reads TGCGCCAGCAGCTTGAATTTCGGGGTGAGGGATGAGCAGTTCTTC. Its protein is CASSLNFGVRDEQFF.

In nucleotides, the CDR3 is TGCGCCAGCAGCTTGGATTGGGGACAGGGCGGGGATGAGCAGTTCTTC. Translating gives CASSLDWGQGGDEQFF. The J gene is TRBJ2-1, the V gene TRBV5-1; TRBD1 agrees at 9 bases. The CDR3 contains 16 residues. V gave up 0 bases and J gave up 8 bases; unmatched junction bases: 9. CDR1 is SGHRS and CDR2 is YFSETQ in the germline V gene. Using reference TRBV5-1 and TRBJ2-1 for the parts outside the CDR3, the full variable domain is KAGVTQTPRYLIKTRGQQVTLSCSPISGHRSVSWYQQTPGQGLQFLFEYFSETQRNKGNFPGRFSGRQFSNSRSEMNVSTLELGDSALYLCASSLDWGQGGDEQFFGPGTRLTVL.

The chain couples TRBV7-3 to TRBJ2-1; D uncertain. The CDR3 loop spans 15 amino acids. CDR1 is SGHTA, CDR2 FQGTGA, per germline. Trimming shortened V by 4 bases and J by 0 bases, and 10 bases separated the two germline ends. CDR3 loop: CASSSEPSSYNEQFF. Here the CDR3 DNA reads TGTGCCAGCAGCTCTGAGCCGAGCTCCTACAATGAGCAGTTCTTC.

This rearrangement joins TRBV5-1 to TRBJ2-3, with TRBD2 matching over 9 bases. The CDR3 extends over 17 amino acids. CDR1 and CDR2 (germline): SGHRS, YFSETQ. V dropped 4 bases and J dropped 4; count of bases not matched to a gene: 13. CDR3 in amino acids: CASSLGWSSGSADTQYF. The CDR3 DNA sequence: TGCGCCAGCAGCCTTGGGTGGAGTAGCGGGAGCGCAGATACGCAGTATTTT.

This clone was seen at least ten times. The J gene is TRBJ2-7, the V gene TRBV4-1; D might be TRBD2 (6 bases). Germline values: CDR1 MGHRA, CDR2 YSYEKL. V lost 4 bases to trimming and J lost 3 bases, with 19 bases between them. This CDR3 region has 16 residues. CDR3 nucleotide sequence: TGCGCCAGCAGCCGCAATCGGGCGGGATCACTCTACGAGCAGTACTTC. Its protein product is CASSRNRAGSLYEQYF.

The chain couples TRBV18 to TRBJ1-1; D uncertain. The CDR3 has 13 amino acids. Germline CDR1 reads KGHSH; CDR2 reads LQKENI. Trimming removed 6 bases at V and 8 bases at J, with 16 bases between. Here the CDR3 reads CASSDELAREAFF. The CDR3 bases are TGTGCCAGCTCGGATGAGTTAGCCCGGGAAGCTTTCTTT. The entire variable domain, with the rest obtained from reference TRBV18 and TRBJ1-1, is as follows: NAGVMQNPRHLVRRRGQEARLRCSPMKGHSHVYWYRQLPEEGLKFMVYLQKENIIDESGMPKERFSAEFPKEGPSILRIQQVVRGDSAAYFCASSDELAREAFFGQGTRLTVV.

This clone showed up just a few times. The rearrangement joins TRBV9 to TRBJ2-7; 8 bases map to TRBD2. The CDR3 runs 16 residues. Germline V gene lookup returns CDR1 SGDLS and CDR2 YYNGEE. Unmatched junction bases numbered 14, after V lost 3 bases and J lost 6 bases. The CDR3 bases are TGTGCCAGCAGCGCCCCCGGGACTAGTCCTTCGGGCGAGCAGTACTTC. Its translation: CASSAPGTSPSGEQYF.

The chain combines TRBV4-1 with TRBJ1-2; 9 bases agree with TRBD1. The trim removed 2 bases at V and 5 bases at J, leaving 15 bases unmatched. CDR1 and CDR2 (germline): MGHRA, YSYEKL. CDR3 length: 18 residues. The CDR3 region has the DNA TGCGCCAGCAGCCAACCGGGACAGGGAAGAGGAACAGGGTATGGCTACACCTTC. Translating gives CASSQPGQGRGTGYGYTF.

The chain joins TRBV4-2 to TRBJ2-3, with 8 bases identical to TRBD1. Germline CDR1 LGHNA, CDR2 YNFKEQ. CDR3 length: 17 residues. The J segment lost 4 bases and the V segment lost 0 bases, leaving 9 bases of the junction unmatched. The CDR3 coding sequence is TGTGCCAGCAGCCAAGATGGACAGGGAAAATCAGCAGATACGCAGTATTTT. Amino acids: CASSQDGQGKSADTQYF.

V is TRBV18 and J is TRBJ1-1, with D maybe TRBD1 (6 bases). V was cut by 3 bases and J by 4 bases, with 15 bases left in between. Germline CDR1 and CDR2: KGHSH and LQKENI. CDR3 length: 15 residues. The CDR3 DNA follows: TGTGCCAGCTCACCCCCAGGGGTAGGGTCCACTGAAGCTTTCTTT. Translated, it gives CASSPPGVGSTEAFF.

DNA for the CDR3: TGTGCCACCAGCAGAGGGCCGTATCAGCCCCAGCATTTT. Protein sequence: CATSRGPYQPQHF. The V call is TRBV15, the J call TRBJ1-5; no clear D. V lost 1 base and J 5 bases, leaving 6 bases between the germline ends. The CDR3 covers 13 residues. Germline V lookup: CDR1 LNHNV, CDR2 YYDKDF (reference sequence). The full variable domain, with the rest looked up from reference TRBV15 and TRBJ1-5, is DAMVIQNPRYQVTQFGKPVTLSCSQTLNHNVMYWYQQKSSQAPKLLFHYYDKDFNNEADTPDNFQSRRPNTSFCFLDIRSPGLGDTAMYLCATSRGPYQPQHFGDGTRLSIL.

The V and J genes are TRBV2 and TRBJ1-2, with 8 nucleotides matching TRBD1. This CDR3 region has 13 residues. In germline, CDR1 is SNHLY, CDR2 FYNNEI. The V and J ends lost 7 bases and 4 bases, in that order; junction bases with no gene match: 5. CDR3 sequence (DNA): TGTGCCAGCACCAGGACAGGGTTCTATGGCTACACCTTC. Translating gives CASTRTGFYGYTF.

J is TRBJ2-5 and V is TRBV15; 10 nucleotides align to TRBD1. CDR3 length: 16 residues. CDR1 is LNHNV, CDR2 YYDKDF, per germline (reference sequence). V shed 1 base and J 5 bases; nucleotides not matched to a gene: 7. In nucleotides, the CDR3 is TGTGCCACCAGCAGAGGCCTAGACAGGGGGCTGGAGACCCAGTACTTC. It yields the protein CATSRGLDRGLETQYF.

The rearrangement uses TRBV7-3 and TRBJ1-2; TRBD1 matches 7 bases. The CDR3 sequence is 16 residues long. Unmatched junction bases numbered 13, after V lost 3 bases and J lost 6 bases. Germline values: CDR1 SGHTA, CDR2 FQGTGA. As DNA, the CDR3 is TGTGCCAGCAGCTTGGCCCCCGGGACAGCCCAAAATGGCTACACCTTC. It codes for CASSLAPGTAQNGYTF. Filled out from reference TRBV7-3 and TRBJ1-2, the complete variable domain reads GAGVSQTPSNKVTEKGKYVELRCDPISGHTALYWYRQSLGQGPEFLIYFQGTGAADDSGLPNDRFFAVRPEGSVSTLKIQRTERGDSAVYLCASSLAPGTAQNGYTFGSGTRLTVV.

The rearrangement uses TRBV7-3 and TRBJ2-3; D gene unclear. The CDR3 covers 15 residues. Trimming stripped 0 bases from V and 2 bases from J, with 9 bases between. From germline, CDR1 is SGHTA and CDR2 FQGTGA. Here the CDR3 reads CASSLTSYTTDTQYF. CDR3 nucleotide sequence: TGTGCCAGCAGCTTAACTTCTTACACCACAGATACGCAGTATTTT.